What follows are 11 T cell receptor beta chains derived from one specimen sequenced in a study of OX40 agonist ivuxolimab in advanced cancers. Libraries were prepared by immunoSEQ multiplex PCR; TCRdb keeps only in-frame clonotypes and omits some of them. Of more than 85,000 clones listed, 87% are singletons. The sequencing here drew on CD4+ or CD8+ T cells sorted from blood, taken in a trial of the OX40 agonist ivuxolimab. All receptors come from an adult with an advanced solid tumor such as melanoma, head and neck, liver or kidney cancer.

This clone was detected once. The chain joins TRBV27 to TRBJ1-2, with D unclear. Germline loops: CDR1 MNHEY, CDR2 SMNVEV (reference sequence). V lost 2 bases to trimming and J lost 4 bases, with 8 bases between them. This CDR3 has 13 residues. CDR3 loop: CASSLNTAYGYTF. DNA of the CDR3: TGTGCCAGCAGTTTAAACACAGCCTATGGCTACACCTTC.

The rearrangement uses TRBV5-4 and TRBJ1-4; D is perhaps TRBD1 (6 bases). The CDR3 is made up of 14 amino acids. Trimming removed 3 bases at V and 5 bases at J, with 11 bases between. Looked up from germline, CDR1 is SGHNT and CDR2 is YYREEE (reference sequence). The DNA for the CDR3 is TGTGCCAGCAGCTCCCAACAGGGAAATGAAAAACTGTTTTTT. The encoded protein is CASSSQQGNEKLFF.

The CDR3 protein is CSFRTGIFSYEQYF. The CDR3 DNA follows: TGCAGCTTCCGGACAGGAATCTTCTCCTACGAGCAGTACTTC. The V gene is TRBV29-1, the J gene TRBJ2-7, with TRBD1 identical over 7 bases. The CDR3 length is 14 residues. CDR1 SQVTM and CDR2 ANQGSEA come from the germline V gene. Trimming took 8 bases from V and 0 from J; bases not matched to a gene: 10.

About this clone itself: One end of the junction does not line up with germline, which may come from a read error. The chain couples TRBV5-3 to TRBJ1-1, with 9 bases identical to TRBD1. TRBV5-3 is placed among ORFs of uncertain function. This CDR3 region has 14 residues. CDR3 bases: TGTGCCAGCAGCTGGACAGGGGTGAACACTGAAGCTTTCTTT. Encoded protein: CASSWTGVNTEAFF.

This rearrangement joins TRBV6-1 to TRBJ2-3; D gene ambiguous. The CDR3 length is 11 residues. V dropped 6 bases and J dropped 4 bases, with 5 bases sitting between them. Germline CDR1 MNHNS, CDR2 SASEGT. Written as DNA, the CDR3 is TGTGCCAGCAGCTTCGCAGATACGCAGTATTTT. This encodes CASSFADTQYF.

This chain links TRBV28 with TRBJ1-6, with a weak D call TRBD1 (6 bases). Germline V gene data show CDR1 as MDHEN and CDR2 as SYDVKM. CDR3 length equals 16 residues. Trimming removed 5 bases from V and 9 bases from J, with 20 bases in between. The CDR3 bases are TGTGCCAGCAGTATCCGGCGGGGGGCAGGCAGTTCACCCCTCCACTTT. Residues: CASSIRRGAGSSPLHF. The full variable domain, in which reference TRBV28 and TRBJ1-6 provide the parts outside the CDR3, is DVKVTQSSRYLVKRTGEKVFLECVQDMDHENMFWYRQDPGLGLRLIYFSYDVKMKEKGDIPEGYSVSREKKERFSLILESASTNQTSMYLCASSIRRGAGSSPLHFGNGTRLTVT.

V and J are TRBV4-2 and TRBJ2-2; D may correspond to TRBD1 or TRBD2 (5 bases each). Per germline, CDR1 LGHNA and CDR2 YNFKEQ. Trimming took 0 bases from V and 8 from J, leaving 13 bases between them. The CDR3 spans 15 residues. CDR3 DNA sequence: TGTGCCAGCAGCCAAGATGAGGGGTTAGGGGGGGAGCTGTTTTTT. This gives the protein CASSQDEGLGGELFF.

The V call is TRBV19, the J call TRBJ2-3; D gene unclear. The CDR3 spans 14 residues. Trimming removed 1 base from V and 0 bases from J, with 5 bases in between. The V gene's germline CDR1 is LNHDA and CDR2 SQIVND (reference sequence). The CDR3 region has the DNA TGTGCCAGTAGTATAGTGGGCAGCACAGATACGCAGTATTTT. Amino acid sequence: CASSIVGSTDTQYF.

J is TRBJ1-1 and V is TRBV7-2; D not resolved. Trimming took off 1 base at V and 4 bases at J, with 10 bases between the two ends. Germline loops: CDR1 SGHTA, CDR2 FQGNSA. This CDR3 comprises 14 residues. In nucleotides, the CDR3 is TGTGCCAGCAGCTTAGAGGCGGACCCCACTGAAGCTTTCTTT. It specifies CASSLEADPTEAFF.

This chain connects TRBV6-1 to TRBJ2-2; tentative D call: TRBD2 (6 bases). There are 15 residues in the CDR3. CDR1 MNHNS and CDR2 SASEGT come from the germline V gene. The germline V and J ends were trimmed by 7 bases and 5 bases, with 17 bases remaining between them. The DNA for the CDR3 is TGTGCCAGCACACTGAGAGGCCGGGAGACCGGGGAGCTGTTTTTT. This encodes CASTLRGRETGELFF.

CDR3 nucleotides: TGTGCCAGTAGTCGGACATCTTTTTGGAATCAGCCCCAGCATTTT. Protein: CASSRTSFWNQPQHF. The gene calls are TRBV19 and TRBJ1-5, with a tentative D call TRBD1 (5 bases). Trimming cost V 5 bases and J 4 bases, with 15 bases left between them. The CDR3 spans 15 residues. CDR1 LNHDA and CDR2 SQIVND come from the germline V gene (reference sequence).